This T cell receptor beta chain was captured in a study of blood T cell repertoires in COVID-19 (TCRdb year 2020). Background for the entire study: Samples from collaborators originated in the United States, Italy and Spain and spanned both the acute and convalescent phases of COVID-19. The material from the prospective study consisted of cDNA or gDNA derived from T cells, B-cell-depleted T cells, or PBMCs. The dataset comprised deeply sampled blood TCRbeta repertoires from subjects exposed to, actively infected with, or recovered from COVID-19. The repertoires were released in a freely available public database meant as a resource for research on the immune response to SARS-CoV-2. The samples were drawn from two sources: the first 160 participants of the ongoing ImmuneRACE study, and 1,200 or so subjects contributed by 6 global collaborators. Nearly every sample came with metadata listing a de-identified subject ID, COVID-19 status, age in years and sex. Where available, HLA class I and class II types were taken from metadata supplied by the sample provider and were not determined by assay-based typing. General conclusions and limits of the study: How much clinical and demographic metadata was included differed by source and by participant, and the metadata was provided uncurated.

The CDR3, cysteine through phenylalanine, is 14 amino acids long. Only the CDR3 DNA is retained, 42 bases long and in frame from the first base. V and J lose 5 bases and 4 bases, and a span of 15 bases separates them. Based on the germline V gene (reference sequence), the CDR1 and CDR2 sequences are MNHEY and SMNVEV. Note on this clone: Its antigen specificity is not known. Base qualities are missing; no much larger clone stands one base away.

In the prospective study, participants were roughly 18 to 100 years old, resided in about two dozen geographic areas of the United States, and were enrolled through a virtual design. In the prospective study, participants were assigned to cohorts based on the clinical history participants reported in a screening survey and a study questionnaire. For ImmuneRACE Cohort 3, a participant was defined as recovered based on two consecutive negative NP/OP PCR tests, clearance by a healthcare professional, or resolution of symptoms. Mobile phlebotomists in the prospective study collected whole blood, serum and a nasopharyngeal or oropharyngeal swab from every participant. Participants in the prospective study had the option to provide additional blood draws and questionnaires over a roughly 2-month period. Before DNA extraction, blood samples from the prospective study were shipped at room temperature or frozen.

TCRbeta CDR3 regions were amplified from genomic DNA by means of the immunoSEQ Assay, a bias-controlled multiplex PCR. As for the authors' bioinformatics: Nucleated cell counts per sample were estimated from amplification of reference gene primers within the assay. Sequence reads were collapsed and filtered to measure the absolute abundance of every unique TCRbeta CDR3 rearrangement. For each sample, productive Simpson clonality was calculated as the square root of Simpson's diversity index over productive rearrangements. As stored in TCRdb, this immuneACCESS dataset retains in-frame rearrangements with V and J assigned. A fraction of the clones does not appear; measured against another copy, unresolved V genes explain less than half of the discrepancy, and the remainder lacks a known reason. V, J and clone size were drawn from that table, and D and trimming were deduced from the DNA. For this sample there are 250,000 or so clones; around 88% appear just once. 8% to 10% of the sample comes from the top ten.

Recombination connected TRBV27 to TRBJ2-7, and perhaps TRBD1 as D gene, on 5 matching bases. This receptor was taken from a man in his forties who had recovered from COVID-19. Sequences were obtained from PBMCs or T cells enriched from blood (not recorded which). The CDR3 region has the sequence CASSPTGTGYEQYF. The nucleotides are TGTGCCAGCAGTCCAACCGGCACAGGATACGAGCAGTACTTC.